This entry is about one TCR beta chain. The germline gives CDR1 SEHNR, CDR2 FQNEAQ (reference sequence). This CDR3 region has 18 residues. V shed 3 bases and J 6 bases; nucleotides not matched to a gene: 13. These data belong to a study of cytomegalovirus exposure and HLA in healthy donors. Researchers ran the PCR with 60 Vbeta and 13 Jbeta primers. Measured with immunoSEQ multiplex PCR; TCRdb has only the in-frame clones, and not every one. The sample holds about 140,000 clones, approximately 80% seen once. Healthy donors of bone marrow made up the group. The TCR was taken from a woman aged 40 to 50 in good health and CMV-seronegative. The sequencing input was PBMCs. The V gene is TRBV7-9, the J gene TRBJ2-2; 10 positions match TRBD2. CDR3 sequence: CASSFPIASGGGAGELFF. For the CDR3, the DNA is TGTGCCAGCAGCTTCCCAATTGCTAGCGGGGGAGGCGCCGGGGAGCTGTTTTTT.